This record concerns one T cell receptor (beta chain) sequence. The antigen it recognizes is unknown. Base qualities were left out, and no much larger clone turns up one base away. The germline V gene provides CDR1 MDHEN and CDR2 SYDVKM. Trimming removed 3 bases from V and 6 bases from J, leaving 17 bases between the germline ends. The CDR3 starts with the cysteine, ends with the phenylalanine, and has 16 residues. The only DNA kept is the CDR3, 48 bases in frame from the first base. The method behind the library was RT-PCR. Instrument used: Illumina HiSeq 2500. TCRdb redid the processing of the public reads, applying fastp at Q25 and MiXCR, and retained in-frame beta chains. All rows with the same CDR3 protein become a single entry with the most common DNA and genes. The sample data list about 700,000 distinct CDR3 sequences, and approximately 15% of these were observed just once. 6% to 7% of the sample belongs to the ten largest clones.

These data come from a study of response to subunit inactivated influenza vaccine listed by TCRdb under 2018. Describing the broader study: The study used deep quantitative T cell receptor repertoire profiling to track responses to a trivalent subunit inactivated influenza vaccine. Findings and caveats that apply to the study as a whole: According to the authors, only a limited number of new T cells may be recruited by each seasonal influenza vaccination.

The input for sequencing was PBMCs from blood, taken less than 15 days before vaccination. The clonotype comes from a man between 50 and 59 years old who received an inactivated influenza vaccine. Donor details come from another sample of the same person, matched by shared clones. The chain employs TRBV28 and TRBJ1-4; the D gene lacks a confident call. In nucleotide form, the sequence is TGTGCCAGCAGTTTTGATACAGCAACACGGTATGAAAAACTGTTTTTT. Protein translation: CASSFDTATRYEKLFF.